This T cell receptor (beta chain) was found in a study of blood T cell repertoires in COVID-19. Looking at the study overall: The United States, Italy and Spain provided the acute and convalescent COVID-19 samples. Sources were T cells, B-cell-depleted T cells, or PBMCs; the material itself was cDNA or gDNA.

Original data processing: Reference gene primer amplification gave estimated nucleated cell counts. Data came from immunoSEQ multiplex PCR; TCRdb stores just in-frame clones and leaves some out. The V and J calls and clone size are taken from that table; D and trimming were inferred from the DNA. Here the sample spans some 70,000 clones, 85% to 90% being singletons. Sequences were obtained from peripheral blood. The receptor comes from a man aged 45-60 years with active COVID-19.

The CDR3 bases are TGTGCCAGCAGTTTGACTAGCGGCAACAATGAGCAGTTCTTC. Residues: CASSLTSGNNEQFF. The chain recombines TRBV5-4 with TRBJ2-1; 9 bases are shared with TRBD2. The CDR3 is 14 amino acids. Trimming at V came to 5 bases and at J to 5 bases, leaving 5 bases not matched to a gene. The germline V gene encodes CDR1 SGHNT and CDR2 YYREEE (reference sequence).